The present T cell receptor beta chain was sequenced within a study of blood T cell repertoires in COVID-19 (dated by TCRdb to about 2020). Looking at the study overall: Samples covering the acute and convalescent phases of COVID-19 were provided by collaborators in the United States, Italy and Spain. The prospective study material was composed of cDNA or gDNA derived from T cells, B-cell-depleted T cells, or PBMCs. Deeply sampled blood TCRbeta repertoires from subjects exposed to, actively infected with, or recovered from COVID-19 were included in the dataset. The repertoires were released in a freely available public database intended as a resource for research on the immune response to SARS-CoV-2. Samples came from the ongoing ImmuneRACE study (first 160 participants) plus 1,254 subjects from 6 global collaborators. The sample metadata nearly always contained a de-identified subject ID, COVID-19 status, age in years and sex. HLA class I and class II types, where available, came from metadata supplied by the sample provider rather than from assay-based typing.

Overall study outcomes, separate from this receptor: Clinical and demographic metadata were provided uncurated, with the amount varying by source and participant.

TCRbeta CDR3 regions were amplified from genomic DNA by means of the immunoSEQ Assay, a bias-controlled multiplex PCR. Regarding the original processing steps: Nucleated cell counts per sample were estimated from amplification of reference gene primers within the assay. To quantify the absolute abundance of each unique TCRbeta CDR3 rearrangement, sequence reads were collapsed and filtered. Productive Simpson clonality was computed per sample as the square root of Simpson's diversity index over productive rearrangements. In its TCRdb copy, this immuneACCESS table keeps in-frame sequences only and misses some clones. Where compared with another copy, unresolved V genes explain less than half of these, and the others have no known cause. V and J calls and clone size follow that table, whereas D and trimming were derived from the DNA. A total of 15,000 to 20,000 clones appear in this sample, less than 95% of them only once. The top ten hold 3.5% to 5% of the sample.

This clone was recorded only once. The antigen it recognizes is unknown. No much larger clonotype is one base removed from it; base qualities were not supplied. CDR1 and CDR2, looked up from the germline V gene, are SGHRS and YFSETQ. Relative to germline, V is 7 bases shorter and J is 4 bases shorter, with 12 bases between their ends. The CDR3 runs 13 amino acids, cysteine and phenylalanine included. The DNA shown is the 39-base CDR3, in frame from base 1. Each collaborating institution followed its own protocols to collect whole blood in K2EDTA tubes. Collaborator samples were shipped for TCRbeta analysis as frozen whole blood, isolated PBMCs, or DNA extracted from either sample type.

What was sequenced was peripheral blood. The chain is assembled from TRBV5-1 and TRBJ1-3; TRBD1 might be the D gene, on 6 matching bases. The receptor was isolated from a human donor in a cohort sampled during active COVID-19. The encoded CDR3 is CASGTTVGNTIYF. The sequenced DNA: TGCGCCAGCGGGACAACCGTAGGAAACACCATATATTTT.